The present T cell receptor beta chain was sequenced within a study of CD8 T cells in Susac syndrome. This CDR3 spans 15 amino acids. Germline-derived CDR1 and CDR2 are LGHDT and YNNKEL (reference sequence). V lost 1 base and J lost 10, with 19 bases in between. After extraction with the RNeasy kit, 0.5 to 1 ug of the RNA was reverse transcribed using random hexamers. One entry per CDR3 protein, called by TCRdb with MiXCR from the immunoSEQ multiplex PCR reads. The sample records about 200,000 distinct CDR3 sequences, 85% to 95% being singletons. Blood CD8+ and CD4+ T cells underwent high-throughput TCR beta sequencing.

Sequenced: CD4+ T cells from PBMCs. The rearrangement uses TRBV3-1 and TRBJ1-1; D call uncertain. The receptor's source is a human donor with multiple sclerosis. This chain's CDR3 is CASSQVGSRNQGAFF. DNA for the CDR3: TGTGCCAGCAGCCAAGTAGGATCTCGGAACCAAGGAGCTTTCTTT.